The 29 T cell receptor beta chains in this list originate from one sample, sequenced in a study of T cell repertoires in cytomegalovirus infection. TCRdb independently ran MiXCR on the reads; one entry per CDR3 protein. The table lists some 920,000 distinct CDR3 sequences, around 32% of them singletons. No cognate antigen is known for these TCRs. The sample was cultured CD8+ T cells from PBMCs, taken from culture after CMV antigen stimulation. The receptors were sampled from a human donor in good health (CMV status not recorded). Some clones in this sample may be carry-over from other donors' samples.

V is TRBV6-5 and J is TRBJ1-1; the D is unclear. The CDR3 loop spans 13 amino acids. Trimming removed 6 bases at V and 2 bases at J, with 10 bases between. Germline assignment: CDR1 MNHEY and CDR2 SVGAGI. CDR3 amino acids: CASRSPGNTEAFF. CDR3 in DNA: TGTGCCAGCAGATCGCCGGGCAACACTGAAGCTTTCTTT.

The chain uses TRBV9 and TRBJ2-2; 9 nucleotides agree with TRBD1. The germline gives CDR1 SGDLS, CDR2 YYNGEE. The V segment lost 3 bases and the J segment 6 bases; nucleotides outside the gene matches: 6. The CDR3 covers 15 residues. The CDR3 coding sequence is TGTGCCAGCAGCGGGGACAGGGATATTGCCGGGGAGCTGTTTTTT. It encodes CASSGDRDIAGELFF.

Concerning this clonotype: At one of its ends the junction is not consistent with the germline gene, which may arise from a read error. The gene calls are TRBV27 and TRBJ1-1; TRBD1 matches at 7 bases. This CDR3 contains 14 residues. CDR1 is MNHEY and CDR2 is SMNVEV in the germline V gene (reference sequence). The CDR3 sequence: CDSSPGTENTEAFF. DNA of the CDR3: TGTGACAGCAGTCCCGGGACAGAAAACACTGAAGCTTTCTTT.

The chain links TRBV29-1 to TRBJ1-1; the match to TRBD1 covers 10 bases. This CDR3 comprises 14 residues. V lost 2 bases and J lost 6; bases outside the gene matches: 6. Germline V gene lookup returns CDR1 SQVTM and CDR2 ANQGSEA. The CDR3 sequence is CSVEFGTGAPEAFF. CDR3 in DNA: TGCAGCGTTGAATTTGGGACAGGGGCCCCTGAAGCTTTCTTT.

Details on this clonotype: Germline and junction disagree at one end, which may indicate a read error. This chain uses TRBV5-3 with TRBJ2-4; D not resolved. TRBV5-3 is placed among ORFs of uncertain function. The CDR3 runs to 15 residues. This CDR3 reads CASSFGVVAKNIQYF. DNA of the CDR3: TGTGCCAGCAGCTTTGGGGTGGTTGCCAAAAACATTCAGTACTTC.

The gene calls are TRBV12-3 or TRBV12-4 and TRBJ2-1; 12 bases align to TRBD1. The CDR3 has 13 amino acids. V shed 10 bases and J 9 bases; nucleotides not matched to a gene: 7. CDR3: CATRDRGLPEQFF. CDR3 nucleotide sequence: TGTGCCACCCGGGACAGGGGGCTACCTGAGCAGTTCTTC.

This clonotype came up a few times. The chain carries TRBV6-5 and TRBJ2-7; 8 positions match TRBD1. The length of the CDR3 is 13 residues. V lost 4 bases, J lost 6 bases, and 5 bases stayed unmatched. Germline V lookup: CDR1 MNHEY, CDR2 SVGAGI. CDR3 nucleotide sequence: TGTGCCAGCAGTTGGACAGGGAAGGTCGAGCAGTACTTC. It is translated as CASSWTGKVEQYF.

This clonotype was seen only a few times. The chain is built from TRBV6-2 or TRBV6-3 and TRBJ1-5, with 8 bases matching TRBD1. Trimming took 5 bases from V and 4 from J; bases not matched to a gene: 4. There are 14 residues in the CDR3. Germline values: CDR1 MNHEY, CDR2 SVGEGT. The CDR3 spells CASSRDRRNQPQHF. DNA of the CDR3: TGTGCCAGCAGTAGGGACAGGCGAAATCAGCCCCAGCATTTT.

This sequence joins TRBV4-1 and TRBJ1-4; 8 bases are a match to TRBD1. Germline V gene lookup returns CDR1 MGHRA and CDR2 YSYEKL. The V gene end was trimmed by 3 bases and the J gene end by 1 base; junction bases not matched to a gene: 7. This CDR3 region has 17 residues. This CDR3 is CASSQPGQDITNEKLFF. In DNA form, the CDR3 reads TGCGCCAGCAGCCAGCCGGGACAGGACATAACTAATGAAAAACTGTTTTTT.

J is TRBJ2-7 and V is TRBV7-8, with 7 bases aligning to TRBD1. V lost 1 base, J lost 6 bases, and 3 bases stayed unmatched. From germline, CDR1 is SGHVS and CDR2 FQNEAQ. The CDR3 totals 13 residues. As DNA, the CDR3 is TGTGCCAGCAGCTTAGTAGGGGGCCGCGAGCAGTACTTC. As protein: CASSLVGGREQYF.

CDR3 in DNA: TGTGCCAGTAGGGGCGGATTCAATCAGCCCCAGCATTTT. Protein product: CASRGGFNQPQHF. This chain uses TRBV19 with TRBJ1-5; D remains unclear. This CDR3 has 13 residues. The germline gives CDR1 LNHDA, CDR2 SQIVND (reference sequence). V lost 6 bases and J lost 3, with 9 bases in between.

This rearrangement joins TRBV6-5 to TRBJ2-3, with 8 bases fitting TRBD1. The ends lost 2 bases at V and 4 bases at J; junction bases unmatched: 8. The length of the CDR3 is 16 residues. Germline CDR1 MNHEY, CDR2 SVGAGI. CDR3 nucleotide sequence: TGTGCCAGCAGTTACCAAGGTAGCAGGGGGCCAGATACGCAGTATTTT. It specifies CASSYQGSRGPDTQYF.

The sample holds a few counts of this clonotype. V is TRBV7-2 and J is TRBJ2-7; 8 bases align to TRBD1. This CDR3 has 14 residues. The trim removed 4 bases at V and 2 bases at J, leaving 4 bases unmatched. CDR1 and CDR2 from the germline V gene are SGHTA and FQGNSA. The CDR3 region has the DNA TGTGCCAGCAGCTCGACAGGGGTGGCCTACGAGCAGTACTTC. Its translation: CASSSTGVAYEQYF.

This clonotype came up a few times. V gene TRBV7-9 combines with J gene TRBJ1-2; weak D call: TRBD1 (5 bases). The CDR3 runs to 13 residues. Germline V gene sequence: CDR1 SEHNR, CDR2 FQNEAQ (reference sequence). Trimming cost V 3 bases and J 8 bases, with 13 bases left between them. CDR3 residues: CASSLGRAKGYTF. For the CDR3, the DNA is TGTGCCAGCAGCTTGGGCAGGGCTAAGGGCTACACCTTC.

This clonotype was counted ten times or more. V usage is TRBV7-2 and J usage is TRBJ2-1; D might be TRBD1 (6 bases). Trimming cost V 2 bases and J 4 bases, with 12 bases left between them. Germline values: CDR1 SGHTA, CDR2 FQGNSA. CDR3 length equals 15 residues. The CDR3 region is CASSLNRVTYNEQFF. CDR3 DNA: TGTGCCAGCAGCTTAAACAGGGTAACATACAATGAGCAGTTCTTC.

This rearrangement joins TRBV24-1 to TRBJ2-1; D tentatively reads TRBD1 or TRBD2 (6 bases each). This CDR3 has 15 residues. Per the germline V gene, CDR1 is KGHDR and CDR2 is SFDVKD. V shed 0 bases and J shed 4 bases, with 9 bases lying between them. The chain's CDR3 is CATSDLGGPYNEQFF. CDR3 in DNA: TGTGCCACCAGTGATTTGGGGGGGCCTTACAATGAGCAGTTCTTC.

This clonotype turned up a few times. DNA of the CDR3: TGTGCCAGCAGTTACTGGGGAAATACCTACAATGAGCAGTTCTTC. Protein: CASSYWGNTYNEQFF. V and J are TRBV6-5 and TRBJ2-1; D remains ambiguous. This CDR3 spans 15 amino acids. Germline V lookup: CDR1 MNHEY, CDR2 SVGAGI. The ends were cut back, 1 base at V and 2 bases at J, with 9 bases in the middle.

This clonotype appeared a few times. The chain recombines TRBV7-9 with TRBJ2-5; D unclear. The ends were cut back, 5 bases at V and 0 bases at J, with 10 bases in the middle. CDR1 and CDR2 (germline): SEHNR, FQNEAQ (reference sequence). This CDR3 region has 14 residues. CDR3 region: CASSPGRNQETQYF. The CDR3 nucleotides read TGTGCCAGCAGCCCCGGACGGAACCAAGAGACCCAGTACTTC.

This clonotype was seen a handful of times. The rearrangement links TRBV25-1 to TRBJ2-2; D remains ambiguous. Germline V gene lookup returns CDR1 MGHDK and CDR2 SYGVNS. V was cut by 8 bases and J by 5 bases, with 9 bases left in between. The CDR3 has 12 amino acids. The CDR3 nucleotides are TGTGCCAGCCGGGCCGAGACCGGGGAGCTGTTTTTT. This translates into CASRAETGELFF.

The CDR3 here is CASSWDRVSNQPQHF. As DNA, the CDR3 is TGTGCCAGCAGTTGGGACAGGGTTAGCAATCAGCCCCAGCATTTT. V is TRBV6-1 and J is TRBJ1-5; 9 bases agree with TRBD1. J was trimmed by 0 bases and V by 5 bases; bases with no gene match: 2. The CDR3 sequence is 15 residues long. Germline CDR1 reads MNHNS; CDR2 reads SASEGT.

As regards this clonotype: This may be a read error: a much more frequent sequence differs by one nucleotide. The chain is built from TRBV7-9 and TRBJ2-1; 10 bases align to TRBD1. Germline lookup yields CDR1 SEHNR and CDR2 FQNEAQ (reference sequence). The CDR3 contains 15 residues. CDR3 in amino acids: CANSFPDRGGNEQFF. The CDR3 nucleotides are TGTGCCAACAGCTTCCCGGACAGGGGGGGCAATGAGCAGTTCTTC.

This clonotype was seen more than once but under ten times. The chain couples TRBV7-2 to TRBJ2-7; D is unresolved. Germline V gene data show CDR1 as SGHTA and CDR2 as FQGNSA. V was pared by 1 base and J by 0 bases, with 10 bases between. The CDR3 length is 15 residues. This chain's CDR3 is CASSLEWSVSYEQYF. The CDR3 DNA follows: TGTGCCAGCAGCTTAGAGTGGTCTGTCTCCTACGAGCAGTACTTC.

This clonotype was detected only a few times. The chain couples TRBV28 to TRBJ2-7; 7 bases align to TRBD2. The CDR3 covers 16 residues. Germline values: CDR1 MDHEN, CDR2 SYDVKM. With V trimmed by 3 bases and J by 0 bases, 8 bases remained unmatched. The CDR3 region is CASSFGGSLSSYEQYV. The CDR3 DNA sequence: TGTGCCAGCAGTTTCGGGGGGAGCTTGAGCTCCTACGAGCAGTACGTC.

Regarding this clonotype: This may come from a read error, since a much larger clone is one base off. This chain joins TRBV7-2 and TRBJ2-1; D uncertain. The CDR3 runs to 14 residues. V gave up 1 base and J gave up 9 bases, with 13 bases separating them. The germline V gene encodes CDR1 SGHTA and CDR2 FQGNSA. The CDR3 DNA is TGTGCCAGCAGCTTAGAGGTTAGGGATCCTGAGCAGTTCTTC. It is translated as CASSLEVRDPEQFF.

The chain couples TRBV20-1 to TRBJ1-5, with D tentatively TRBD1 (6 bases). Germline assignment: CDR1 DFQATT and CDR2 SNEGSKA (reference sequence). The CDR3 has 15 amino acids. V was cut by 1 base and J by 7 bases, with 17 bases left in between. The CDR3 nucleotides read TGCAGTGCTAGAGGCCGCGACAGGCCCGGGCAGCCCCAGCATTTT. Protein product: CSARGRDRPGQPQHF.

This chain uses TRBV24-1 with TRBJ2-1; 7 bases map to TRBD2. The CDR3 consists of 16 residues. The V gene end was trimmed by 9 bases and the J gene end by 8 bases; junction bases not matched to a gene: 18. Germline V CDR1 and CDR2: KGHDR, SFDVKD. DNA of the CDR3: TGTGCCACCCCTTGTGGGGGGGTACTTTGTAACGATGAGCAGTTCTTC. It specifies CATPCGGVLCNDEQFF.

The J gene is TRBJ2-7, the V gene TRBV19; D is perhaps TRBD1 (6 bases). The CDR3 is 17 residues long. V lost 4 bases, J lost 2 bases, and 21 bases lay in between. CDR1 and CDR2 from the germline V gene are LNHDA and SQIVND (reference sequence). The CDR3 sequence is CASSSRQPGHHAYEQYF. The CDR3 DNA reads as TGTGCCAGTAGTAGTCGTCAGCCGGGACACCACGCCTACGAGCAGTACTTC.

This chain connects TRBV12-5 to TRBJ2-1; tentatively, D is TRBD2 (6 bases). V was cut by 0 bases and J by 0 bases, with 18 bases left in between. The CDR3 totals 19 residues. From germline, CDR1 is LGHNT and CDR2 FRNRAP. The DNA for the CDR3 is TGTGCTAGTGGTTTGGTACTGGCGGGGACCTCGAGCTCCTACAATGAGCAGTTCTTC. Translating it yields CASGLVLAGTSSSYNEQFF.

This clonotype has just a few counts. The V and J genes are TRBV6-1 and TRBJ2-5; 7 nucleotides line up with TRBD2. V was pared by 2 bases and J by 3 bases, with 3 bases of the junction left unmatched. The germline V gene encodes CDR1 MNHNS and CDR2 SASEGT. CDR3 size: 14 residues. CDR3 sequence reads: CASSEWLAEETQYF. Here the CDR3 DNA reads TGTGCCAGCAGTGAATGGCTAGCGGAAGAGACCCAGTACTTC.